This is a list of T cell receptor beta chains from one sample in a study of blood T cell repertoires in COVID-19. Clones were sequenced by immunoSEQ multiplex PCR, and TCRdb holds only the in-frame ones, with some missing. In the table there are 200,000 to 250,000 clones, approximately 81% of which are singletons. The sample consisted of peripheral blood. These receptors were taken from a woman aged 55-70 years who had recovered from COVID-19. Both conserved end residues are part of each CDR3. The order of the fields is D gene, J gene, clone size, V gene, CDR3 DNA, CDR3 protein. The D gene is left open where the match is weak. Clone size is shown for a subset of rows, as once, few, many or a class of expanded clone.

>TRBD1|TRBJ1-2|once|TRBV11-1
TGTGCCAGCAGCTTAGAGGGACAGGGTCGCTACACCTTC
CASSLEGQGRYTF
>.|TRBJ1-1|once|TRBV7-8
TGTGCCAGCAGCTTAGCACGGGGAACTGAAGCTTTCTTT
CASSLARGTEAFF
>.|TRBJ1-2|.|TRBV7-9
TGTGCCAGCAGCGAGGACACGGTAAACTATGGCTACACCTTC
CASSEDTVNYGYTF
>.|TRBJ1-4|.|TRBV6-2/TRBV6-3
TGTGCCAGCAGTTACTCGACGGCGGAAGCAACTAATGAAAAACTGTTTTTT
CASSYSTAEATNEKLFF
>.|TRBJ1-4|once|TRBV30
TGTGCCTGGAGTGTTTCTTCCGAAAAACTGTTTTTT
CAWSVSSEKLFF
>.|TRBJ1-1|.|TRBV5-4
TGTGCCAGCCGAAGGCAGGTGGGCACTGAAGCTTTCTTT
CASRRQVGTEAFF
>.|TRBJ1-1|.|TRBV6-5
TGTGCCAGCAGTCGACAAAAGAACACTGAAGCTTTCTTT
CASSRQKNTEAFF
>.|TRBJ2-3|.|TRBV10-1
TGCGCCAGCAGTGAGCGTTCTCTAGGAGATACGCAGTATTTT
CASSERSLGDTQYF
>TRBD1|TRBJ2-7|.|TRBV19
TGTGCCAGTAGTTTCACCCCGGGACAGGGCCACGAGCAGTACTTC
CASSFTPGQGHEQYF
>TRBD2|TRBJ2-7|.|TRBV3-1/TRBV3-2
TGTGCCAGCAGCCAAGAGGGGCGGGGGGTTCAAATCTACGAGCAGTACTTC
CASSQEGRGVQIYEQYF
>.|TRBJ1-1|.|TRBV3-1/TRBV3-2
TGTGCCAGCAGCCCCATCGCGGGAAACACTGAAGCTTTCTTT
CASSPIAGNTEAFF
>TRBD1|TRBJ2-7|.|TRBV5-1
TGCGCCAGCAGCGGGACAGGGGGCTCCATCGAGCAGTACTTC
CASSGTGGSIEQYF
>.|TRBJ1-1|.|TRBV6-6
TGTGCCAGCAGACATCTGGACACTGAAGCTTTCTTT
CASRHLDTEAFF
>.|TRBJ2-6|.|TRBV3-1/TRBV3-2
TGTGCCAGCAGCCGAGGTACTTCTGGGGCCAACGTCCTGACTTTC
CASSRGTSGANVLTF
>TRBD2|TRBJ2-2|few|TRBV5-1
TGCGCCAGCAGCGCGGTTGGTAGCGGGGGCTCCGGGGAGCTGTTTTTT
CASSAVGSGGSGELFF
>TRBD2|TRBJ2-2|.|TRBV27
TGTGCCAGCAGTTTAACGGTAGGACTAGCGGAACCCGGGGAGCTGTTTTTT
CASSLTVGLAEPGELFF
>.|TRBJ1-4|.|TRBV27
TGTGCCAGCAGTCCAGGGAACGAAAAACTGTTTTTT
CASSPGNEKLFF
>TRBD1|TRBJ2-7|few|TRBV10-3
TGTGCCATCAGTGGGACAGGGGGCAAGGAGCAGTACTTC
CAISGTGGKEQYF
>.|TRBJ1-2|.|TRBV10-3
TGTGCCATCAGTGAGTCGGTGGGGCCTCTTAACTATGGCTACACCTTC
CAISESVGPLNYGYTF
>TRBD2|TRBJ2-1|.|TRBV24-1
TGTGCCACCAGTGACCCCGGACTAGCGGGGGGGGACGAGCAGTTCTTC
CATSDPGLAGGDEQFF
>.|TRBJ2-3|.|TRBV29-1
TGCAGCGTGCGCCTTGTTGTCACAGATACGCAGTATTTT
CSVRLVVTDTQYF
>TRBD2|TRBJ2-1|.|TRBV4-1
TGCGCCAGCAGCCAAGAAAGGACTAGCACCCATGAGCAGTTCTTC
CASSQERTSTHEQFF
>.|TRBJ1-5|.|TRBV12-5
TGTGCTAGTGGTTTGGACAGTTTTCAGCCCCAGCATTTT
CASGLDSFQPQHF
>TRBD1|TRBJ2-3|few|TRBV18
TGTGCCAGCTCCCCCTCGGACAGGGGCACAGATACGCAGTATTTT
CASSPSDRGTDTQYF
>TRBD2|TRBJ2-1|once|TRBV7-3
TGTGCCAGCAGCTCCCAAAAAGCGGGGGCCATCAATGAGCAGTTCTTC
CASSSQKAGAINEQFF